This T cell receptor (beta chain) was profiled in a study of T-cell reconstitution after alpha-beta-depleted transplantation in children. Unique molecular identifiers tagged the TCRbeta library. One entry per CDR3 protein results from TCRdb running MiXCR on the PCR reads. The sample has about 540,000 distinct CDR3 sequences; around 19% are singletons. Germline CDR1 SGHRS, CDR2 YFSETQ. The trim removed 4 bases at V and 5 bases at J, leaving 11 bases unmatched. The CDR3 covers 16 residues. The chain combines TRBV5-1 with TRBJ2-4, with 8 bases matching TRBD1. This clonotype originated in a human donor who donated a stem cell graft to a child with acute lymphoblastic leukemia. Sequences were derived from PBMCs from the stem cell graft donor, sampled from the stem cell graft. The CDR3 spells CASSPSTGVMQNIQYF. CDR3 nucleotides: TGCGCCAGCAGCCCATCGACAGGGGTGATGCAAAACATTCAGTACTTC.